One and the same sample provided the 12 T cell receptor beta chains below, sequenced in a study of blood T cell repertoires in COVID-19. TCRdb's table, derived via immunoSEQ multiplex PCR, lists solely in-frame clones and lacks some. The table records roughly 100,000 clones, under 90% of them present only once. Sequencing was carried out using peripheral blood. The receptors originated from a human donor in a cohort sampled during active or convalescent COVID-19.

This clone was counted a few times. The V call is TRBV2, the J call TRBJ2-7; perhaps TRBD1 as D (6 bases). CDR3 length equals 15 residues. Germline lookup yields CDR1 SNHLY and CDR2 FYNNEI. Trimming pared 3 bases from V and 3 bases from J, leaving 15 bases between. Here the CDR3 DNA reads TGTGCCAGCAGTGACAGGGGTGGGGAGTACTACGAGCAGTACTTC. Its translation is CASSDRGGEYYEQYF.

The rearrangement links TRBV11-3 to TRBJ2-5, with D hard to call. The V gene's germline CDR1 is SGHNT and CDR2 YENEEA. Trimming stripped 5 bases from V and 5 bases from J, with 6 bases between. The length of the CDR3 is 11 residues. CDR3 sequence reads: CASSPGETQYF. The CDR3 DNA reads TGTGCCAGCAGCCCGGGTGAGACCCAGTACTTC.

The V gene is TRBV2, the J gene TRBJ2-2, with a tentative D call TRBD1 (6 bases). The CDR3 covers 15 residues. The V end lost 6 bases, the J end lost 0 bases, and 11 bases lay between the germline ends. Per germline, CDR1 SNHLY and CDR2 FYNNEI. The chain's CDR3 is CASRRQATNTGELFF. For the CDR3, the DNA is TGTGCCAGCAGGAGACAGGCGACGAACACCGGGGAGCTGTTTTTT.

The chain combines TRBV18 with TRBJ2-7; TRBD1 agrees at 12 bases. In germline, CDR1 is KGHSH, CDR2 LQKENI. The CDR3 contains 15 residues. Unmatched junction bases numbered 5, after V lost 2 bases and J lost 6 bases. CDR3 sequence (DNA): TGTGCCAGCTCACCAAGGGACAGGGGGCGTCTCGAGCAGTACTTC. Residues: CASSPRDRGRLEQYF.

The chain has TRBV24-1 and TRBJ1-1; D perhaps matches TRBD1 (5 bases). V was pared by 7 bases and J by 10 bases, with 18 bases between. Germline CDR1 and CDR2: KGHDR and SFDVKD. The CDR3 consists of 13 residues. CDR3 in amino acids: CATSPSPPGLAFF. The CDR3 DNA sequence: TGTGCCACCAGCCCATCCCCCCCGGGACTAGCTTTCTTT.

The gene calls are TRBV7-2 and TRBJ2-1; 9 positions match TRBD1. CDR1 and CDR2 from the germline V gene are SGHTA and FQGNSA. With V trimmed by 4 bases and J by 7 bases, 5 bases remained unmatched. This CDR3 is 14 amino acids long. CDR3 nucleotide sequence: TGTGCCAGCAGCTCAACAGGGGGCGGGAATGAGCAGTTCTTC. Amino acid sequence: CASSSTGGGNEQFF.

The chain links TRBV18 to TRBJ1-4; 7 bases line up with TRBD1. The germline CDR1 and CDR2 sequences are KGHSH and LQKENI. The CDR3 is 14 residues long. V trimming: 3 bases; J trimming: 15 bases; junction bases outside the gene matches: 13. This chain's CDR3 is CASSPSRSETGLFF. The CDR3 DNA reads TGTGCCAGCTCACCCTCGAGATCAGAGACAGGGTTGTTTTTT.

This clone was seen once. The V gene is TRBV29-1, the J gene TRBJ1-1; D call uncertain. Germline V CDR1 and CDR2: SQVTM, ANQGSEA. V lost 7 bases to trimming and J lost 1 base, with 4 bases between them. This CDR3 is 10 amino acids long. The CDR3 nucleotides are TGCAGCGCCAAGAACACTGAAGCTTTCTTT. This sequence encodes CSAKNTEAFF.

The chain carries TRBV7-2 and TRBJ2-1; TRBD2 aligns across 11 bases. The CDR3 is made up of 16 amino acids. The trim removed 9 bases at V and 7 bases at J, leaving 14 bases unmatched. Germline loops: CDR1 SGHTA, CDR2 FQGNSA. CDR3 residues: CASRSGSGGVRNEQFF. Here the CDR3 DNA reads TGTGCCAGTCGATCGGGTAGCGGGGGGGTTAGGAATGAGCAGTTCTTC.

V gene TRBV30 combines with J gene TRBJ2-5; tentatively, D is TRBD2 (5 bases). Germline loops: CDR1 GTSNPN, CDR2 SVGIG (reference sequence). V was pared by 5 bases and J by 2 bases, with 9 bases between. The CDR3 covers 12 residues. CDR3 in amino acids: CAWSTTQETQYF. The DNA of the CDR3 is TGTGCCTGGTCGACTACTCAAGAGACCCAGTACTTC. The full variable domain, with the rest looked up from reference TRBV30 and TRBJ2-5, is SQTIHQWPATLVQPVGSPLSLECTVEGTSNPNLYWYRQAAGRGLQLLFYSVGIGQISSEVPQNLSASRPQDRQFILSSKKLLLSDSGFYLCAWSTTQETQYFGPGTRLLVL.

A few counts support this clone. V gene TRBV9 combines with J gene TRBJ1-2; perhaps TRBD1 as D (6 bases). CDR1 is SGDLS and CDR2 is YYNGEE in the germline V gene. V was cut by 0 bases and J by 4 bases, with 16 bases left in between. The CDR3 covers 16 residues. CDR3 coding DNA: TGTGCCAGCAGCGTAGTAAACAGGGTGGATCCCTATGGCTACACCTTC. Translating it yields CASSVVNRVDPYGYTF.

The CDR3 DNA reads as TGTGCCAGCAGCTTAGTCGGGCAGGGAAGAACCGGGGAGCTGTTTTTT. Residues: CASSLVGQGRTGELFF. The chain employs TRBV7-6 and TRBJ2-2; perhaps TRBD1 as D (5 bases). Trimming removed 1 base from V and 5 bases from J, with 14 bases in between. Germline V gene sequence: CDR1 SGHVS, CDR2 FNYEAQ. CDR3 length: 16 amino acids. The full variable domain, completed using reference TRBV7-6 and TRBJ2-2, is GAGVSQSPRYKVTKRGQDVALRCDPISGHVSLYWYRQALGQGPEFLTYFNYEAQQDKSGLPNDRFSAERPEGSISTLTIQRTEQRDSAMYRCASSLVGQGRTGELFFGEGSRLTVL.